This passage covers 11 T cell receptor beta chains from one sample sequenced in a study of blood T cells in healthy people across ages. Alongside a J-beta primer mix, a sample-barcoded 5' primer served in a second PCR lasting about 6 to 12 cycles. TCRdb re-analysed the 5' RACE reads in MiXCR, keeping a single row per CDR3 protein. The sample has approximately 730,000 distinct CDR3 sequences, more than 40% seen once. The specimen sequenced was blood. The receptors here all came from a woman aged 60-70 years in good health.

This clonotype was found once. The chain links TRBV29-1 to TRBJ2-3, with a weak D call TRBD2 (5 bases). Per the germline V gene, CDR1 is SQVTM and CDR2 is ANQGSEA. The CDR3 consists of 13 residues. With 1 base removed from V and 0 bases from J, the gap between germline ends came to 5 bases. The DNA for the CDR3 is TGCAGCGTTGAAGCGGGAAGCACAGATACGCAGTATTTT. Its protein is CSVEAGSTDTQYF.

This clonotype was recorded a few times. The genes are TRBV3-1 and TRBJ2-1; D is possibly TRBD1 (6 bases). CDR1 LGHDT and CDR2 YNNKEL come from the germline V gene (reference sequence). The ends were cut back, 8 bases at V and 6 bases at J, with 17 bases in the middle. The CDR3 is 14 residues long. This chain's CDR3 is CASDRVLGANEQFF. CDR3 coding DNA: TGTGCCAGCGACCGGGTCTTGGGGGCCAATGAGCAGTTCTTC.

This clonotype was detected only a few times. The chain uses TRBV11-3 and TRBJ2-1; D might be TRBD1 or TRBD2, each matching 5 bases. The V gene's germline CDR1 is SGHNT and CDR2 YENEEA. Trimming pared 5 bases from V and 8 bases from J, leaving 19 bases between. The CDR3 totals 15 residues. CDR3 DNA sequence: TGTGCCAGCAGCCCCATGGGGGACCTGGGGGATGAGCAGTTCTTC. Translated: CASSPMGDLGDEQFF.

This clonotype was counted a few times. The chain employs TRBV12-3 or TRBV12-4 and TRBJ1-5; D not certain. Trimming stripped 5 bases from V and 1 base from J, with 15 bases between. CDR3 length: 16 residues. The CDR3 DNA reads as TGTGCCAGCAGTCCCGTGTTTGGGGTGAGCAATCAGCCCCAGCATTTT. Its translation: CASSPVFGVSNQPQHF.

V and J are TRBV5-1 and TRBJ1-5, with D tentatively TRBD1 (6 bases). The CDR3 contains 14 residues. Trimming stripped 4 bases from V and 6 bases from J, with 14 bases between. The V gene's germline CDR1 is SGHRS and CDR2 YFSETQ. CDR3 nucleotides: TGCGCCAGCAGCCTCGTTACAGGGAGTCAGCCCCAGCATTTT. Translated, it gives CASSLVTGSQPQHF.

The chain combines TRBV6-5 with TRBJ2-7; perhaps TRBD1 as D (5 bases). The J call may be wrong; the DNA end is better matched by TRBJ2-5. Germline V gene data show CDR1 as MNHEY and CDR2 as SVGAGI. The CDR3 length is 15 residues. CDR3 sequence reads: CASSYSRNRQETQYF. The CDR3 DNA is TGTGCCAGCAGTTACTCGCGGAACCGACAGGAGACCCAGTACTTC.

The V and J genes are TRBV5-5 and TRBJ2-7; no firm D call. Between the trimmed V and J ends, which lost 4 bases and 2 bases, there was a span of 10 bases. CDR1 and CDR2 from the germline V gene are SGHKS and YYEKEE (reference sequence). CDR3 length: 13 amino acids. The CDR3: CASSGGSTYEQYF. The CDR3 DNA reads TGTGCCAGCAGCGGCGGCAGTACCTACGAGCAGTACTTC.

The gene calls are TRBV3-1 and TRBJ1-2; a possible D gene is TRBD1 (5 bases). The germline V gene has CDR1 LGHDT and CDR2 YNNKEL (reference sequence). The CDR3 covers 13 residues. Trimming cost V 4 bases and J 8 bases, with 14 bases left between them. The CDR3 protein is CASSPPGLLGYTF. In DNA form, the CDR3 reads TGTGCCAGCAGCCCCCCGGGGCTTCTCGGCTACACCTTC. The full variable domain, with the rest looked up from reference TRBV3-1 and TRBJ1-2, is DTAVSQTPKYLVTQMGNDKSIKCEQNLGHDTMYWYKQDSKKFLKIMFSYNNKELIINETVPNRFSPKSPDKAHLNLHINSLELGDSAVYFCASSPPGLLGYTFGSGTRLTVV.

V usage is TRBV30 and J usage is TRBJ1-5; D may be TRBD1 (6 bases). V lost 2 bases to trimming and J lost 7 bases, with 18 bases between them. The length of the CDR3 is 15 residues. CDR1 is GTSNPN, CDR2 SVGIG, per germline (reference sequence). CDR3 sequence: CAWSRGRYQGQPQHF. CDR3 bases: TGTGCCTGGAGTCGTGGCCGATATCAGGGGCAGCCCCAGCATTTT. Filled out from reference TRBV30 and TRBJ1-5, the complete variable domain reads SQTIHQWPATLVQPVGSPLSLECTVEGTSNPNLYWYRQAAGRGLQLLFYSVGIGQISSEVPQNLSASRPQDRQFILSSKKLLLSDSGFYLCAWSRGRYQGQPQHFGDGTRLSIL.

As concerns this clonotype: At one end, the junction sequence differs from germline, possibly due to a read error. Written as DNA, the CDR3 is TGCGCCAGCGGTTTACGGGGATATAGCAATCAGCCCCAGCATTTT. Protein product: CASGLRGYSNQPQHF. The chain links TRBV12-3 or TRBV12-4 to TRBJ1-5, with unresolved D. This CDR3 region has 15 residues.

The gene calls are TRBV15 and TRBJ2-5; 7 bases align to TRBD2. V lost 7 bases, J lost 11 bases, and 16 bases stayed unmatched. CDR1 and CDR2 (germline): LNHNV, YYDKDF (reference sequence). This CDR3 is 14 amino acids long. The CDR3 DNA follows: TGTGCCACCAACCCTAGCGGAGGCGACAATGAGCAGTACTTC. Its translation is CATNPSGGDNEQYF. The variable domain in full, with the rest retrieved from reference TRBV15 and TRBJ2-5, is DAMVIQNPRYQVTQFGKPVTLSCSQTLNHNVMYWYQQKSSQAPKLLFHYYDKDFNNEADTPDNFQSRRPNTSFCFLDIRSPGLGDTAMYLCATNPSGGDNEQYFGPGTRLLVL.